What follows describes a single TCR beta chain. This record belongs to a study of technical replicates of blood from a few donors. Germline lookup yields CDR1 LNHDA and CDR2 SQIVND (reference sequence). The J segment lost 4 bases and the V segment lost 5 bases, leaving 10 bases of the junction unmatched. This CDR3 is built from 18 residues. TCRdb keeps only in-frame clones here, not all; method: immunoSEQ multiplex PCR. The sample gives approximately 100,000 clones, 90% to 97% of which show up once; 0.2% to 0.25% is in the top ten. Sequenced input: T cells isolated from PBMCs. The V gene is TRBV19, the J gene TRBJ2-6; TRBD1 matches at 11 bases. The receptor was isolated from a human donor in good health. The CDR3 bases are TGTGCCAGTAGTTTAGGACAGGGGGCGCGTTTAGGGGCCAACGTCCTGACTTTC. Amino acid sequence: CASSLGQGARLGANVLTF.